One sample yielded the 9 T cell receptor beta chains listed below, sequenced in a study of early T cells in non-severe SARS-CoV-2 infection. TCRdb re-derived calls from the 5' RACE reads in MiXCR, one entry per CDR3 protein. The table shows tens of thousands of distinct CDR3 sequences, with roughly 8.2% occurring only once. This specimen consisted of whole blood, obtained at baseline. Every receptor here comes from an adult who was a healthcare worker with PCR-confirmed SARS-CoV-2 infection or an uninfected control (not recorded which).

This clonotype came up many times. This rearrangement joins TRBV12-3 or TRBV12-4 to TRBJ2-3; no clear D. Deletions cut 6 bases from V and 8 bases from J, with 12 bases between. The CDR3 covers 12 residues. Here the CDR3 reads CASRSTVGTQYF. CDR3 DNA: TGTGCCAGCAGGTCCACAGTGGGTACGCAGTATTTT.

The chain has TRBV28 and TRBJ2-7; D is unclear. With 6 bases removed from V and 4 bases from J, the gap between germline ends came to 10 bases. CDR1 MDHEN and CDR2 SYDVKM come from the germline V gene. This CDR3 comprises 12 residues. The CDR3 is CASSPLVYEQYF. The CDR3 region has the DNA TGTGCCAGCAGCCCCTTGGTGTACGAGCAGTACTTC.

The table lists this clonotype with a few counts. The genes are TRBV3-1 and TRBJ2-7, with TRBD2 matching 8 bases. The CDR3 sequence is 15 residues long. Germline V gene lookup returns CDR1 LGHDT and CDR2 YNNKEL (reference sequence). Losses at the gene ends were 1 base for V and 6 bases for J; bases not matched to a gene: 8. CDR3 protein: CASSQGPGGFAEQYF. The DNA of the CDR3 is TGTGCCAGCAGCCAAGGTCCGGGAGGGTTTGCCGAGCAGTACTTC.

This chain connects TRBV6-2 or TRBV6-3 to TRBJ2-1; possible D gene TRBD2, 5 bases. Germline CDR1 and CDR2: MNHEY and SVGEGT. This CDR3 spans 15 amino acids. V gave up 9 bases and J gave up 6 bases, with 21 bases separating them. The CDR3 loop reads CASTGAEVPFNEQFF. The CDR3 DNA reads TGTGCCAGTACCGGTGCGGAGGTCCCCTTCAATGAGCAGTTCTTC.

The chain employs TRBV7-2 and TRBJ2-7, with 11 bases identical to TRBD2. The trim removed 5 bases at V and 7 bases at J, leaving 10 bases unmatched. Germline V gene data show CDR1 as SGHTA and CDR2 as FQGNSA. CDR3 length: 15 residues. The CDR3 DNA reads TGTGCCAGCAGCCCACTAGCGGGAGTTTCGGGGGAGCAGTACTTC. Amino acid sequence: CASSPLAGVSGEQYF.

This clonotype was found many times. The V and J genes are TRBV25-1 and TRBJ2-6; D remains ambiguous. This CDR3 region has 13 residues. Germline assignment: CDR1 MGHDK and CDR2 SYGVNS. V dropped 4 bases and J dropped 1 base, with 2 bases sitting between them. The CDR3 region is CASSGSGANVLTF. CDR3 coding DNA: TGTGCCAGCAGTGGATCTGGGGCCAACGTCCTGACTTTC.

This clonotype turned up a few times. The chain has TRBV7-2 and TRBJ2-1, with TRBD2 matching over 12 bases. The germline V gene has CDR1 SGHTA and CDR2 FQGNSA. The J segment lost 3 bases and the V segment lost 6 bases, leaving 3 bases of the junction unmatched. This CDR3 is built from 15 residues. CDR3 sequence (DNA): TGTGCCAGCAGTCAGACTAGCGGGAGCTACAATGAGCAGTTCTTC. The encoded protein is CASSQTSGSYNEQFF. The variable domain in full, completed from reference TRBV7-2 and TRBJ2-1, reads GAGVSQSPSNKVTEKGKDVELRCDPISGHTALYWYRQSLGQGLEFLIYFQGNSAPDKSGLPSDRFSAERTGGSVSTLTIQRTQQEDSAVYLCASSQTSGSYNEQFFGPGTRLTVL.

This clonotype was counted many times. The CDR3 is CASSLESTDTQYF. For the CDR3, the DNA is TGTGCCAGCAGCTTGGAGAGCACAGATACGCAGTATTTT. The chain employs TRBV7-3 and TRBJ2-3; D is unclear. Germline assignment: CDR1 SGHTA and CDR2 FQGTGA. This CDR3 has 13 residues. The germline V and J ends were trimmed by 3 bases and 0 bases, with 4 bases remaining between them.

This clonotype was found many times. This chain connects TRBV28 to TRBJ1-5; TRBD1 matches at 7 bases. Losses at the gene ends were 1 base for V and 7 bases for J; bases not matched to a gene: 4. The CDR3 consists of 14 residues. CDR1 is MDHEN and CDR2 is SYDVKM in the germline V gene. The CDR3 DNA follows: TGTGCCAGCAGTTTATTGACAGGGTTCCAGCCCCAGCATTTT. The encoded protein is CASSLLTGFQPQHF.